This T cell receptor (beta chain) was recorded in a study of blood T cell repertoires in COVID-19. In the study overall: Italy, Spain and the United States were the sources of the convalescent and acute COVID-19 samples. T cells, B-cell-depleted T cells, or PBMCs provided the cDNA or gDNA that served as material.

The CDR3 consists of 13 residues. The V and J ends lost 6 bases and 1 base, in that order; junction bases with no gene match: 1. CDR1 is LNHDA, CDR2 SQIVND, per germline (reference sequence). Per the original data handling: Amplification of reference gene primers provided the estimated nucleated cell counts. Clones were sequenced by immunoSEQ multiplex PCR, and TCRdb holds only the in-frame ones, with some missing. D and trimming come from the DNA, and the V and J calls and clone size come from that table. The sample shows 97,000 or so clones, approximately 84% of them seen only once. The source material was peripheral blood. This TCR came from a man aged 40-49 years with active or convalescent COVID-19. The chain is built from TRBV19 and TRBJ1-1; TRBD1 agrees at 8 bases. The CDR3 protein is CASRGTGNTEAFF. The CDR3 DNA follows: TGTGCCAGTAGGGGGACAGGGAACACTGAAGCTTTCTTT.